This T cell receptor (beta chain) was observed in a study of T cells in Graves' hyperthyroidism and ophthalmopathy. General study results and limits: Ophthalmopathy got predicted by the model a median about 6.7 months before its onset.

Amplified TCR beta CDR3 regions derived from RNA transcripts. The HTBI primer set drove a first-round RT-PCR of the TCR CDR3. In TCRdb, the multiplex PCR reads were re-called with MiXCR into one record per CDR3 protein. The top ten hold about two fifths of the sample, which has 500,000 to 650,000 distinct CDR3 sequences, 46% seen once. On this clonotype itself: The antigen is undetermined.

This CDR3 comprises 15 residues. Germline CDR1 and CDR2: DFQATT and SNEGSKA (reference sequence). Unmatched junction bases numbered 8, after V lost 6 bases and J lost 0 bases. Exclusion of a patient resulted from uncontrolled infection, other autoimmune disease, pregnancy or lactation. The rearrangement joins TRBV20-1 to TRBJ2-3; the match to TRBD1 covers 8 bases. The receptor's source is an adult woman with Graves' disease, either hyperthyroidism or ophthalmopathy (not recorded which). The sequencing input was peripheral blood or thyroid tissue (not recorded which). The DNA of the CDR3 is TGCAGTGCGAGGGACAGGTCGACTAGCACAGATACGCAGTATTTT. It is translated as CSARDRSTSTDTQYF.